A selection of T cell receptor beta chains follows, all from one sample in a study of T-cell memory formation after mild COVID-19. TCRdb reanalysed the 5' RACE reads using MiXCR and keeps one entry per CDR3 protein. This repertoire shows over 120,000 distinct CDR3 sequences, over 6% found once; its top ten account for around 1.9%. Sequenced input: PBMCs or a T cell subset sorted from them (not recorded which). The origin of the receptors is an adult woman who had mild COVID-19 (a few samples of this study predate the infection). Cell type and time point are not known. Each CDR3 is given with its conserved first and last residue. The D gene is left open where the match is weak. Where a row states a size, it is once, few, many or the class of an expanded clone; other rows omit it.

TRBJ2-5	TRBV7-3	many	TRBD2	TGTGCCAGCAGCTTGACTAGCGGGTTAGGTGAGACCCAGTACTTC	CASSLTSGLGETQYF
TRBJ1-2	TRBV7-9	.	.	TGTGCCAGCAGCCTAGGCAGTTTCGGGCCCAACTATGGCTACACCTTC	CASSLGSFGPNYGYTF
TRBJ1-6	TRBV7-2	many	.	TGTGCCAGCAGCTTAGTACTCTGGACGCCCCAAAATAATTCACCCCTCCACTTT	CASSLVLWTPQNNSPLHF
TRBJ2-3	TRBV25-1	.	TRBD2	TGTGCCAGCAGTGACCCACGTACTAGGGGACTAGCGGGAGGTAGCACAGATACGCAGTATTTT	CASSDPRTRGLAGGSTDTQYF
TRBJ1-3	TRBV12-3/TRBV12-4	.	.	TGTGCCAGCAGTCCGGGGGGCACCATATATTTT	CASSPGGTIYF
TRBJ2-1	TRBV11-1	.	TRBD1	TGTGCCAGCAGCTTAGGGGTGACAGGGGGCAGATTCCTCAATGAGCAGTTCTTC	CASSLGVTGGRFLNEQFF
TRBJ2-1	TRBV9	many	.	TGTGCCAGCAGCGCCCTAGGGGGCTCCTACAATGAGCAGTTCTTC	CASSALGGSYNEQFF
TRBJ1-6	TRBV4-1	many	TRBD1	TGCGCCAGCAGCCCCTATGGACAGGCGAATTCACCCCTCCACTTT	CASSPYGQANSPLHF
TRBJ2-3	TRBV9	.	TRBD2	TGTGCCAGCAGCGCCCGGACTAGTAAGGATACGCAGTATTTT	CASSARTSKDTQYF
TRBJ2-1	TRBV7-2	many	TRBD1	TGTGCCAGCAGCTTACCTTTGGGACAGGGTATCGACAATGAGCAGTTCTTC	CASSLPLGQGIDNEQFF
TRBJ2-3	TRBV5-1	many	TRBD2	TGCGCCAGCAGCTTCACCCTAGCGGGAGGGCCGACAGATACGCAGTATTTT	CASSFTLAGGPTDTQYF
TRBJ2-7	TRBV6-1	.	TRBD1	TGTGCCAGCAGTGAAGAGGGACAGGGTTCCTACGAGCAGTACTTC	CASSEEGQGSYEQYF
TRBJ1-1	TRBV6-4	few	.	TGTGCCAGCAGGCCCGATAGGAACACTGAAGCTTTCTTT	CASRPDRNTEAFF
TRBJ2-1	TRBV21-1	many	.	TGTGCCAGCAGCGCGCGATGTACCTGGGACAGGGTCGAGTACAATGAGCAGTTCTTC	CASSARCTWDRVEYNEQFF
TRBJ2-2	TRBV20-1	.	.	TGCAGTGCTAGAGGCAGGTTTGGTGCAGAACACGGGGAGCTGTTTTTT	CSARGRFGAEHGELFF
TRBJ2-7	TRBV20-1	many	.	TGCAGTGCTAGGATGGGGGTAGGCGAGCAGTACTTC	CSARMGVGEQYF
TRBJ1-2	TRBV29-1	many	TRBD1	TGCAGCGTTGAGGGGACAGGGCGAACTGATTATGGCTACACCTTC	CSVEGTGRTDYGYTF
TRBJ1-6	TRBV11-1	.	.	TGTGCCAGCAGCCCCCGGCGACAGAATTCACCCCTCCACTTT	CASSPRRQNSPLHF
TRBJ2-2	TRBV12-3/TRBV12-4	few	.	TGTGCCAGCAGTTTGGTCGGAGGCTCAGAGCTGTTTTTT	CASSLVGGSELFF
TRBJ2-1	TRBV6-5	few	TRBD2	TGTGCCAGCGGCCGCCTAGCGGCACTTAATGAGCAGTTCTTC	CASGRLAALNEQFF
TRBJ2-6	TRBV12-3/TRBV12-4	.	TRBD1	TGTGCCAGCACTGACCGGACAGGGACTGGGGCCAACGTCCTGACTTTC	CASTDRTGTGANVLTF
TRBJ2-1	TRBV29-1	many	.	TGCAGCGCCGCAGGTAGCTCCTACAATGAGCAGTTCTTC	CSAAGSSYNEQFF
TRBJ2-6	TRBV20-1	few	TRBD1	TGCAGTGCACACGACAGGGGTTCAGGGGCCAACGTCCTGACTTTC	CSAHDRGSGANVLTF
TRBJ2-7	TRBV7-8	few	.	TGTGCCAGCAGCTTACAAGGCGGCAGGGGTTCCTACGAGCAGTACTTC	CASSLQGGRGSYEQYF
TRBJ2-3	TRBV5-5	.	TRBD1	TGTGCCAGCAGTAGAACCGGGACAGGGTCGGCAGATACGCAGTATTTT	CASSRTGTGSADTQYF
TRBJ2-3	TRBV18	few	TRBD2	TGTGCCAGCTCACCTGGACTAGCGGGGGGTAGCACAGATACGCAGTATTTT	CASSPGLAGGSTDTQYF
TRBJ2-6	TRBV19	many	TRBD1	TGTGCCAGTAGTTCGGACAGGGGAAGGGCCAACGTCCTGACTTTC	CASSSDRGRANVLTF
TRBJ1-1	TRBV29-1	.	.	TGCAGCGTTGGAGGGCCCTCAGGGAACACTGAAGCTTTCTTT	CSVGGPSGNTEAFF
TRBJ2-2	TRBV5-4	few	TRBD1	TGTGCCAGCAGCTCTGGGACAGTCAACACCGGGGAGCTGTTTTTT	CASSSGTVNTGELFF
TRBJ1-1	TRBV7-9	many	.	TGTGCCAGCAGCTTAATAGGGCCCACTGAAGCTTTCTTT	CASSLIGPTEAFF
TRBJ2-1	TRBV5-1	many	TRBD1	TGCGCCAGCAGCTCGGGACAGGGGGTTTTTAATGAGCAGTTCTTC	CASSSGQGVFNEQFF
TRBJ2-3	TRBV24-1	many	.	TGTGCCACCAGTGCCTCAGGCACAGATACGCAGTATTTT	CATSASGTDTQYF
TRBJ1-1	TRBV5-1	.	.	TGCGCCAGCAGCTTATGGGAGGACACTGAAGCTTTCTTT	CASSLWEDTEAFF
TRBJ2-1	TRBV5-6	many	.	TGTGCCAGCAGCTTGGGACACGGGAGCGATGAGCAGTTCTTC	CASSLGHGSDEQFF
TRBJ2-7	TRBV2	few	.	TGTGCCAGCAGTGGGGACGTTTGGGAGCAGTACTTC	CASSGDVWEQYF
TRBJ1-2	TRBV2	.	.	TGTGCCAGCAGTGATTTCGGCGGGGGCTATGGCTACACCTTC	CASSDFGGGYGYTF
TRBJ2-2	TRBV7-6	many	TRBD2	TGTGCCAGCAGCTTCTTGACTAGCGGCACCGGGGAGCTGTTTTTT	CASSFLTSGTGELFF
TRBJ1-3	TRBV12-3/TRBV12-4	many	TRBD1	TGTGCCAGCAGTTGGACAGGTTCTACTGGAAACACCATATATTTT	CASSWTGSTGNTIYF
TRBJ2-1	TRBV5-5	few	.	TGTGCCAGCAGCTTGGTTGAGGGCGCCGGCTACAATGAGCAGTTCTTC	CASSLVEGAGYNEQFF
TRBJ2-1	TRBV12-3/TRBV12-4	few	TRBD1	TGTGCCAGCAGTACGACAGGGGGCGTCACTTTTTTATCATCGGGTAATGAGCAGTTCTTC	CASSTTGGVTFLSSGNEQFF
TRBJ2-2	TRBV12-3/TRBV12-4	many	.	TGTGCCAGCAGTTACAGGGAATCGATGACCGGGGAGCTGTTTTTT	CASSYRESMTGELFF
TRBJ2-3	TRBV20-1	.	.	TGCAGTGCTAGAGTCGCGGGATCTAGCACAGATACGCAGTATTTT	CSARVAGSSTDTQYF
TRBJ2-7	TRBV5-4	.	TRBD2	TGTGCCAGCAGCCCCGGGGGGGGTTCCCTGAGAGAGCAGTACTTC	CASSPGGGSLREQYF
TRBJ1-4	TRBV20-1	many	.	TGCAGTGCTAGAGAACAGGGTGCCGAAAAACTGTTTTTT	CSAREQGAEKLFF